The clone carrying this TCR beta chain was seen a handful of times. This sample was taken from a study of blood T cells in healthy people across ages. A second roughly 7 to 12 cycle PCR used barcoded and J-beta primers. TCRdb called the 5' RACE reads again in MiXCR, with one record for every CDR3 protein. The data show around 1,500,000 distinct CDR3 sequences, approximately 30% seen once. Sequenced input: blood. This sequence originates from a woman in her thirties in good health.

CDR3 sequence (DNA): TGTGCCAGCAGCCCTGGAGGGGGTCTCAACCAAGAGACCCAGTACTTC. Translating gives CASSPGGGLNQETQYF. The rearrangement links TRBV7-6 to TRBJ2-5, with D perhaps matching TRBD1 or TRBD2 (6 bases each). Germline V gene data show CDR1 as SGHVS and CDR2 as FNYEAQ. Trimming pared 5 bases from V and 0 bases from J, leaving 16 bases between. CDR3 length: 16 amino acids.